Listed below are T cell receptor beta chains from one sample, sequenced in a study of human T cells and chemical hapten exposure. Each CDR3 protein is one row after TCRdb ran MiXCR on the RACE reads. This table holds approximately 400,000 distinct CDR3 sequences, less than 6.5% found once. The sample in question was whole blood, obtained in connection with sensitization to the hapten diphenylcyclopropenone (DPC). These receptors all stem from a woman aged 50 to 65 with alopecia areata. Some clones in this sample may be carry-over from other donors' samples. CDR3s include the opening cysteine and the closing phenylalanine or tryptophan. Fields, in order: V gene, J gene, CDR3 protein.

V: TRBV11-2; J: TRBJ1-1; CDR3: CASSGEQRMNTEAFF
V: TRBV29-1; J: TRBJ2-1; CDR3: CSVDLVAANEQFF
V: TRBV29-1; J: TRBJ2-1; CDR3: CSVEVRRVGDNEQFF
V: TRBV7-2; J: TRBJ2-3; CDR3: CASSLVVLAGSDTQYF
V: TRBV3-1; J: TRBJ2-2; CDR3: CASSRDFGGRGTGELFF
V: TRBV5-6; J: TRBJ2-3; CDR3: CASSLDRLGQDTQYF
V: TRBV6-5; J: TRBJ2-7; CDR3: CASSYSYGGNYEQYF
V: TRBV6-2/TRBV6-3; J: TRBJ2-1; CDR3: CASSPLGAVYNEQFF
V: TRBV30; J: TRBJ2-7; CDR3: CAWSEVIGQGHF
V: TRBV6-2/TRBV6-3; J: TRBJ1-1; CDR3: CASTLTLQGTEAFF
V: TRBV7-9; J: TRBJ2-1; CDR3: CASTLSGGRAHNEQFF
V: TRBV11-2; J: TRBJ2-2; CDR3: CASSPGTSGGDGGELFF
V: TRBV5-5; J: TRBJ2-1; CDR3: CASSLASAHEQFF
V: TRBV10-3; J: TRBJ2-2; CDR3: CAIGVSNTGELFF
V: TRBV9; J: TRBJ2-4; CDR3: CASSVGTGEAKNIQYF
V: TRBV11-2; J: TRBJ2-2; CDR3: CASSPPRAGELFF
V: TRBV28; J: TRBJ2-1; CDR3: CASSIEAGNEQFF
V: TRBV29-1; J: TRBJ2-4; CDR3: CSVRRTSQDIQYF
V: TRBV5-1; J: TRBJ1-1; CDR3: CASSLNEDTLGAFF
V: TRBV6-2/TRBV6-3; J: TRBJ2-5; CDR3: CASYTGGLRTQYF
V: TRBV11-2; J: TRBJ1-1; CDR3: CASSLDRSAFF
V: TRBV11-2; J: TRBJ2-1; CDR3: CASSSLAGMYNEQFF
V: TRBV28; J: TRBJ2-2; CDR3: CASSFYGDSTGELFF
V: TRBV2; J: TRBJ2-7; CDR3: CASFTTHQGYEQYF
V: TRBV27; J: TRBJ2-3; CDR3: CASSLGGPSPADTQYF
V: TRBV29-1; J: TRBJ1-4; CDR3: CSVFRGSEKLFF
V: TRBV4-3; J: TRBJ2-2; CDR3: CASSRVAGDGGELFF
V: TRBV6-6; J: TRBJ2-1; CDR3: CASSYGRSEQFF
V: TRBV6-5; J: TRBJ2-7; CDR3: CASSYGSGPYEQYF
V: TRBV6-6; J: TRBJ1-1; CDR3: CASSTTGTGGNTEAFF
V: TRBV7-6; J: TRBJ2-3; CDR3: CASSLVAAASTDTQYF
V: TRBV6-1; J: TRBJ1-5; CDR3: CASSEASGISNQPQHF
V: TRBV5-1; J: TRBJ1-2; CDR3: CASRSGDSNYGYTF
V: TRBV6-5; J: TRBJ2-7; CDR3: CASSYPDSPKQYF
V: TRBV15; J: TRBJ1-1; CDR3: CATSWENTEAFF
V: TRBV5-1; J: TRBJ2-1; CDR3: CASSPRGLAGALYNEQFF
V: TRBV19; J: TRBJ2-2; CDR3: CASSRGDGNTGELFF
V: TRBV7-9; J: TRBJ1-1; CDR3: CASSLAGAREAFF
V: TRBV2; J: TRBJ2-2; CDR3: CAIPFGGATGELFF
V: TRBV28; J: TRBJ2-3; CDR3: CARGGAGLNTDTQYF
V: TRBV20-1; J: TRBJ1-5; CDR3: CSARDGVGNQPQHF
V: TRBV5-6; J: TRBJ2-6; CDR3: CASSKQGSGANVLTF
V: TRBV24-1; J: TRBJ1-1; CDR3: CATSDGEGTEAFF
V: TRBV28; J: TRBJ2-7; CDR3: CASSLRTVSYEQYF
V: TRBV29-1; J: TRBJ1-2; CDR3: CSVEESGYTF
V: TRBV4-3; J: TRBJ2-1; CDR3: CASSQAWPSSYNEQFF
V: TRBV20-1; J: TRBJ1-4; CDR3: CSAPGQSTNEKLFF
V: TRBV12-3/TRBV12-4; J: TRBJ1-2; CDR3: CASRLSAGRTYGYTF